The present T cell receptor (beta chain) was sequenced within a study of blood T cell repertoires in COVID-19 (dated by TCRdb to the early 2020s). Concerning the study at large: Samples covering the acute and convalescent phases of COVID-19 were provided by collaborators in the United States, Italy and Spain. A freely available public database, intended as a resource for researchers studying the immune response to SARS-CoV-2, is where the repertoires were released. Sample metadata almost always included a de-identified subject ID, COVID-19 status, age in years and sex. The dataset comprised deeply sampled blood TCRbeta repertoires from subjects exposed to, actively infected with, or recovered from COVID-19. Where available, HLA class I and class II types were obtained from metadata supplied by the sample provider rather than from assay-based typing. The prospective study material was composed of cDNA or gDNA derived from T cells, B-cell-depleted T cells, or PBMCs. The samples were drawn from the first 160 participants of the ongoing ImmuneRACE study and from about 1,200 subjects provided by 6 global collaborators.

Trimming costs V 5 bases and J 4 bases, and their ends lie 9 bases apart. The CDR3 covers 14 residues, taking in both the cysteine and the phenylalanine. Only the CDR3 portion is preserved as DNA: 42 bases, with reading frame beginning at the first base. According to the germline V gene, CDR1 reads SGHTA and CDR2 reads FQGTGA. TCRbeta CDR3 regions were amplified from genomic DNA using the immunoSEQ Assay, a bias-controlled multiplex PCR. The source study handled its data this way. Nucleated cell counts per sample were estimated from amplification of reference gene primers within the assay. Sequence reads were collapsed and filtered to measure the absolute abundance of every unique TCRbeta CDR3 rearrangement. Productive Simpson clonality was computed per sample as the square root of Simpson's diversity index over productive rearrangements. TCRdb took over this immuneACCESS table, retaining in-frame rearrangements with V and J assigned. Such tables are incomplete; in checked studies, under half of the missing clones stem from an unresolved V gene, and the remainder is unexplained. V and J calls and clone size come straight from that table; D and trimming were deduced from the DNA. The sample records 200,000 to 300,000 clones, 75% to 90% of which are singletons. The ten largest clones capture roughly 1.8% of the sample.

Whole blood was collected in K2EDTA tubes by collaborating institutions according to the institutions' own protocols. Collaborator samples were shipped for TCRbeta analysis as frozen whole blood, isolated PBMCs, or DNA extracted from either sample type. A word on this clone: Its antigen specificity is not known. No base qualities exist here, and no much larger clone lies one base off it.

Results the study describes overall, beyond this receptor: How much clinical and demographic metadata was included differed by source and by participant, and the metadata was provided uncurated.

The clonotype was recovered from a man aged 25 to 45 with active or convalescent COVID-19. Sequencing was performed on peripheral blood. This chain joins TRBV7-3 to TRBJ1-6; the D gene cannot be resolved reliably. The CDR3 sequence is CASSLDGYNSPLHF. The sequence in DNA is TGTGCCAGCAGCCTAGACGGGTATAATTCACCCCTCCACTTT.